This T cell receptor beta chain was observed in a study of graft-versus-host responses after intestinal transplantation. Whole-study context: Isolated intestinal, liver-intestinal, or multivisceral transplants had been given to the recipients.

Study conclusions and caveats: Peak circulating GvH clone levels tracked with early post-transplant HvG declines.

Here immunoSEQ multiplex PCR was the method, and the copy in TCRdb shows in-frame clones only, minus some. The sample carries about 23,000 clones, approximately 90% recorded once. The CDR3 is 16 amino acids. Between the trimmed V and J ends, which lost 3 bases and 0 bases, there was a span of 12 bases. Germline assignment: CDR1 LNHNV and CDR2 YYDKDF (reference sequence). Regarding this clone: Its cognate antigen is unknown.

The starting material was PBMCs, obtained roughly 41 days after intestinal transplant. The J gene is TRBJ1-5, the V gene TRBV15; possibly TRBD1 for D (6 bases). The origin of this receptor is a human patient who received an intestinal transplant, so some T cells may come from the graft donor. This CDR3 is CATSRDRSYSNQPQHF. CDR3 coding DNA: TGTGCCACCAGCAGGGACAGATCCTATAGCAATCAGCCCCAGCATTTT.